The 18 T cell receptor beta chains reported below all come from one sample, sequenced in a study of molecular identifiers for immune sequencing clone quantification. TCRdb ran MiXCR on the PCR reads and lists one entry per CDR3 protein. In the table there are under 600,000 distinct CDR3 sequences, roughly 24% of which are singletons. The sample was naive CD8+ T cells from blood, with Jurkat cell RNA spiked in. The subset was: FACS-sorted CD8+CD4-CCR7+CD45RA+ naive T cells. The receptors here all came from a human donor in good health. Some libraries in this study had Jurkat cell RNA spiked in.

The chain is built from TRBV9 and TRBJ1-1; D ambiguous. The length of the CDR3 is 13 residues. Germline-derived CDR1 and CDR2 are SGDLS and YYNGEE. V lost 1 base, J lost 2 bases, and 6 bases lay in between. CDR3 protein: CASSVTTNTEAFF. Here the CDR3 DNA reads TGTGCCAGCAGCGTAACCACCAACACTGAAGCTTTCTTT.

A remark on this clonotype: A read error may produce the germline difference seen at one junction end. V gene TRBV7-9 combines with J gene TRBJ2-7; D is unclear. The germline gives CDR1 SEHNR, CDR2 FQNEAQ (reference sequence). The CDR3 is 12 amino acids. The CDR3 region is CASSLGTYEQCF. The CDR3 DNA sequence: TGTGCCAGCAGCTTAGGGACCTACGAGCAGTGCTTC.

This clonotype was detected ten times or more. V gene TRBV2 combines with J gene TRBJ2-5; D remains unclear. Per germline, CDR1 SNHLY and CDR2 FYNNEI. Trimming removed 2 bases at V and 3 bases at J, with 10 bases between. The CDR3 extends over 14 amino acids. The CDR3 coding sequence is TGTGCCAGCAGTGAAAGAGGCACCGAAGAGACCCAGTACTTC. Translating it yields CASSERGTEETQYF.

The chain combines TRBV6-6 with TRBJ2-5; 12 bases are shared with TRBD2. Germline-derived CDR1 and CDR2 are MNHNY and SVGAGI (reference sequence). V shed 5 bases and J 4 bases; nucleotides not matched to a gene: 8. The CDR3 consists of 16 residues. CDR3 in amino acids: CASSQILAGGRETQYF. The DNA for the CDR3 is TGTGCCAGCAGTCAAATACTAGCGGGGGGCCGAGAGACCCAGTACTTC.

This clonotype was detected many times. J is TRBJ2-7 and V is TRBV20-1; D remains ambiguous. This CDR3 is built from 14 residues. The germline CDR1 and CDR2 sequences are DFQATT and SNEGSKA (reference sequence). Trimming shortened V by 0 bases and J by 0 bases, and 9 bases separated the two germline ends. CDR3 residues: CSARDHVRSYEQYF. CDR3 nucleotides: TGCAGTGCTAGAGATCATGTACGCTCCTACGAGCAGTACTTC.

Many counts were recorded for this clonotype. V is TRBV7-2 and J is TRBJ2-7; 10 nucleotides align to TRBD2. J was trimmed by 3 bases and V by 4 bases; bases with no gene match: 6. This CDR3 has 15 residues. CDR1 is SGHTA and CDR2 is FQGNSA in the germline V gene. The CDR3 reads CASSSPSGRDYEQYF. The CDR3, as DNA: TGTGCCAGCAGCTCCCCCAGCGGGAGGGACTACGAGCAGTACTTC.

In regard to this clonotype: No conserved phenylalanine or tryptophan ends this CDR3, so it is likely a read error. This chain joins TRBV20-1 and TRBJ1-1; 7 bases map to TRBD1. V lost 2 bases, J lost 0 bases, and 12 bases stayed unmatched. The CDR3 runs to 17 residues. Germline CDR1 is DFQATT and CDR2 is SNEGSKA (reference sequence). CDR3 protein: CSARFDRVQVMNTEAFY. The CDR3 DNA is TGCAGTGCTAGATTTGACAGGGTCCAGGTTATGAACACTGAAGCTTTCTAT.

This clonotype was recorded many times. The chain couples TRBV5-1 to TRBJ2-7; 8 bases fit TRBD1. The CDR3 is 13 residues long. Unmatched junction bases numbered 1, after V lost 1 base and J lost 4 bases. Germline V gene data show CDR1 as SGHRS and CDR2 as YFSETQ. The CDR3 sequence is CASSLTGGYEQYF. CDR3 nucleotide sequence: TGCGCCAGCAGCTTGACAGGGGGATACGAGCAGTACTTC.

The chain has TRBV30 and TRBJ1-1, with D maybe TRBD1 (6 bases). V was clipped by 5 bases and J by 1 base, with 14 bases between them. The CDR3 runs 14 residues. Germline loops: CDR1 GTSNPN, CDR2 SVGIG (reference sequence). The CDR3 nucleotides read TGTGCCTGGCAACAGGACAGACGGAACACTGAAGCTTTCTTT. It yields the protein CAWQQDRRNTEAFF.

A few counts support this clonotype. The chain uses TRBV6-5 and TRBJ2-2; no reliable D call. CDR3 length: 14 residues. V was clipped by 2 bases and J by 7 bases, with 11 bases between them. The germline gives CDR1 MNHEY, CDR2 SVGAGI. The CDR3 loop reads CASSYAMGIGELFF. The CDR3 nucleotides are TGTGCCAGCAGTTACGCGATGGGGATCGGGGAGCTGTTTTTT.

About this clonotype itself: A much larger clone sits a single nucleotide away, making a read error possible. The chain joins TRBV13 to TRBJ1-1; D call uncertain. CDR3 size: 14 residues. Per the germline V gene, CDR1 is PRHDT and CDR2 is FYEKMQ (reference sequence). CDR3 residues: CASSWEMVNTEASF. DNA of the CDR3: TGTGCCAGCAGCTGGGAGATGGTGAACACTGAAGCTTCCTTT.

The chain is built from TRBV12-3 or TRBV12-4 and TRBJ1-1; 7 nucleotides match TRBD1. The CDR3 is made up of 15 amino acids. Trimming at V came to 6 bases and at J to 4 bases, leaving 11 bases not matched to a gene. CDR3 sequence: CASRRQGEWVTEAFF. CDR3 DNA: TGTGCCAGCAGACGACAGGGTGAATGGGTCACTGAAGCTTTCTTT.

This clonotype was observed a handful of times. The V call is TRBV5-8, the J call TRBJ1-5; no reliable D call. The CDR3 has 16 residues. With 5 bases removed from V and 5 bases from J, the gap between germline ends came to 20 bases. Germline CDR1 SGHTS, CDR2 YDEGEE. The chain's CDR3 is CASRPQLDHDDQPQHF. The CDR3 nucleotides are TGTGCCAGCAGGCCCCAGTTAGACCACGACGATCAGCCCCAGCATTTT.

This clonotype has ten or more counts. The rearrangement joins TRBV7-9 to TRBJ1-1; 11 bases are a match to TRBD1. The CDR3 loop spans 13 amino acids. Germline-derived CDR1 and CDR2 are SEHNR and FQNEAQ (reference sequence). Trimming at V came to 11 bases and at J to 7 bases, leaving 9 bases not matched to a gene. The CDR3 loop reads CAERTGGLDEAFF. Here the CDR3 DNA reads TGTGCCGAGCGGACAGGGGGCTTGGATGAAGCTTTCTTT.

This chain links TRBV7-9 with TRBJ2-3; D gene ambiguous. Trimming shortened V by 5 bases and J by 0 bases, and 12 bases separated the two germline ends. The CDR3 extends over 15 amino acids. Per germline, CDR1 SEHNR and CDR2 FQNEAQ (reference sequence). The CDR3: CASSPVFGSTDTQYF. In nucleotides, the CDR3 is TGTGCCAGCAGCCCTGTTTTTGGCAGCACAGATACGCAGTATTTT.

This clonotype was picked up a small number of times. The genes are TRBV25-1 and TRBJ1-1; D perhaps matches TRBD1 (5 bases). This CDR3 is 14 amino acids long. Germline values: CDR1 MGHDK, CDR2 SYGVNS. Trimming stripped 5 bases from V and 4 bases from J, with 14 bases between. For the CDR3, the DNA is TGTGCCAGCAGTCATACCCTTACAGGCACTGAAGCTTTCTTT. Translating it yields CASSHTLTGTEAFF.

This chain uses TRBV27 with TRBJ1-1; the match to TRBD1 covers 7 bases. CDR3 length: 17 residues. Per the germline V gene, CDR1 is MNHEY and CDR2 is SMNVEV (reference sequence). Trimming removed 3 bases from V and 0 bases from J; junction bases left unmatched: 10. The CDR3 DNA sequence: TGTGCCAGCAGTTTGGTCAGCCCGAGGGGGCTGAACACTGAAGCTTTCTTT. It yields the protein CASSLVSPRGLNTEAFF.

J is TRBJ2-1 and V is TRBV4-3, with 10 positions matching TRBD2. The germline CDR1 and CDR2 sequences are LGHNA and YSLEER. V trimming: 3 bases; J trimming: 6 bases; junction bases outside the gene matches: 11. The CDR3 loop spans 17 amino acids. The CDR3 DNA reads as TGCGCCAGCAGCCAGGATGCCGGGACTAGCGTAAGCAATGAGCAGTTCTTC. Translating gives CASSQDAGTSVSNEQFF.